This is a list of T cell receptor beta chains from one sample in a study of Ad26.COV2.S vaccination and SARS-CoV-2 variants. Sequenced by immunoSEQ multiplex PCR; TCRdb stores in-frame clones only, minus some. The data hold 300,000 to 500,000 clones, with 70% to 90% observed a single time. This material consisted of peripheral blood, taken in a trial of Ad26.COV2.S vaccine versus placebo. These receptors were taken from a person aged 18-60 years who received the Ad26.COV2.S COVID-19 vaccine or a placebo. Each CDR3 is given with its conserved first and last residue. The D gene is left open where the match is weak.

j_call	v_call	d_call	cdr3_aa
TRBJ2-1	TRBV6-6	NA	CATKGDEQFF
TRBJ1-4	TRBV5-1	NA	CASSLDGGFDEKLFF
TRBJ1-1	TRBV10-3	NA	CAISDYGRGDTEAFF
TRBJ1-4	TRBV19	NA	CASSNPRTRGYEKLFF
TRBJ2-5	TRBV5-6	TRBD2	CASSFFLAGAQETQYF
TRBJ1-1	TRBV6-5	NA	CASIPSGNTEAFF
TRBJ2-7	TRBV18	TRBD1	CASSTGTGVLEQYF
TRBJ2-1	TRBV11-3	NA	CASSLLSGGEQFF
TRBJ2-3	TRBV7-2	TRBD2	CASSATSGGTDTQYF
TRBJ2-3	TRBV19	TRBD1	CASNAQGAGTDTQYF
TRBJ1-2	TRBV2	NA	CASISGERGGYTF
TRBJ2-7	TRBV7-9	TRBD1	CASRSTGAGEQYF
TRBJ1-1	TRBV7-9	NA	CASSQNEVNTEAFF
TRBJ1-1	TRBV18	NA	CASSLLALGGNTEAFF
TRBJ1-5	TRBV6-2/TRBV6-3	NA	CASSYSTVQPQHF
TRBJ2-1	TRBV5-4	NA	CASSLSERSNEQFF
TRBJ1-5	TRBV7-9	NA	CAFRRRNSNQPQHF
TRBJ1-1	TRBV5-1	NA	CASSPDAVRNTEAFF
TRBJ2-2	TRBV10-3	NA	CAISEDRADRTGELFF
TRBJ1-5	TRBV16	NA	CASSYRDFHQPQHF
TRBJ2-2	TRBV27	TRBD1	CASRRLQGDNTGELFF
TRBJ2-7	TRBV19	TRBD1	CASSIKQGETYEQYF
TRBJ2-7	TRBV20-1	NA	CSASGGTAVYEQYF
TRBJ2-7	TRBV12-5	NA	CASGSSGAEQYF
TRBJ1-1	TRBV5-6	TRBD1	CASSLYDRGLEAFF
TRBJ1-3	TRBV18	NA	CASSPGGSGNTIYF
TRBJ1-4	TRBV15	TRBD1	CATSRDAGTGGEKLFF
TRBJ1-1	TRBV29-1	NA	CSVEVPGDTEAFF
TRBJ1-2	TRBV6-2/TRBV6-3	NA	CASSYAAGLNYGYTF
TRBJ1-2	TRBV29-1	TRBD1	CSGTGSRGGYTF
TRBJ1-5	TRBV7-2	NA	CASSLGGGAHQPQHF
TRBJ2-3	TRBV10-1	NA	CASSDLPDTTDTQYF
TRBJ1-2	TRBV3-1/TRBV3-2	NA	CASSQALRYTF
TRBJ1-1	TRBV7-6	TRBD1	CASSGGTASMNTEAFF
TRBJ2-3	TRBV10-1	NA	CASSESGSAEPQYF
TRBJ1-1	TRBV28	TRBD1	CASRGQGGTEAFF
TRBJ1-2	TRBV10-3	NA	CAISEGGYGYTF
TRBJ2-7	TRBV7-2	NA	CASSLFGGGSYEQYF
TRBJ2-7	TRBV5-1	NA	CASSLALYRPDEQYF
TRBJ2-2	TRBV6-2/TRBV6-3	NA	CASSYGGPGELFF
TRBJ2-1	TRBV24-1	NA	CATSAPGANEQFF
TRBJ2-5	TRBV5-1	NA	CASSFTGSGELGYF